This T cell receptor beta chain was retrieved from a study of graft-versus-host responses after intestinal transplantation. In the study overall: Uniformly, recipients were administered anti-thymocyte globulin induction with subsequent tacrolimus and steroids for two to three years.

Findings and caveats of the study: Present in recipient marrow, GvH clones included some that appeared first in ileum or blood.

For this clone: Its cognate antigen is unknown.

Assay used: immunoSEQ multiplex PCR; TCRdb lists only in-frame clones, some missing. Of tens of thousands of clones listed, 70% to 90% are singletons. CDR1 and CDR2 (germline): MNHNS, SASEGT. Deletions cut 5 bases from V and 3 bases from J, with 11 bases between. The CDR3 runs 13 residues. Sequencing used unstimulated CD8+ T cells sorted from spleen or lymph node cells, obtained before intestinal transplant. V and J are TRBV6-1 and TRBJ2-7, with TRBD1 as a possible D gene (6 bases). The receptor comes from a human donor who received an intestinal transplant. The CDR3 region has the DNA TGTGCCAGCAGTTATGGGGGCAGCTACGAGCAGTACTTC. Amino acids: CASSYGGSYEQYF.